This T cell receptor (beta chain) was documented in a study of cytomegalovirus exposure and HLA in healthy donors. Trimming cost V 5 bases and J 2 bases, with 7 bases left between them. CDR3 length: 12 amino acids. The germline V gene has CDR1 MNHEY and CDR2 SMNVEV (reference sequence). Primers for the PCR totalled 60 Vbeta and 13 Jbeta. TCRdb keeps only in-frame clones here, not all; method: immunoSEQ multiplex PCR. Among 120,000 to 150,000 clones listed, about 78% were seen once. This clonotype was obtained from a male donor in good health and CMV-seronegative. V and J are TRBV27 and TRBJ2-7; possibly TRBD1 for D (5 bases). The sequencing input was PBMCs. Here the CDR3 reads CASSQGTYEQYF. Here the CDR3 DNA reads TGTGCCAGCAGTCAGGGAACCTACGAGCAGTACTTC.